The source of this T cell receptor (beta chain) is a study of blood T cells in healthy people across ages. For the second PCR, which ran for 7 to 11 cycles, a sample-barcoded 5' primer and a J-beta primer mix were used. TCRdb redid the calling of the 5' RACE reads with MiXCR, one entry per CDR3 protein. This sample has hundreds of thousands of distinct CDR3 sequences, with over 45% found just once. The CDR3 is 16 residues long. Trimming removed 6 bases from V and 0 bases from J, with 21 bases in between. Germline assignment: CDR1 DFQATT and CDR2 SNEGSKA (reference sequence). Sequencing was done on a sample of blood. This receptor was identified in a woman between 55 and 75 years old in good health. The gene calls are TRBV20-1 and TRBJ2-7; weak D call: TRBD2 (6 bases). The DNA of the CDR3 is TGCAGTGCCCACAACTCTCTAGCGCCAGCCTCCTACGAGCAGTACTTC. It codes for CSAHNSLAPASYEQYF.